This T cell receptor beta chain was sequenced in a study of lymphopenia after photon versus proton radiotherapy. Study results and limitations: Only patients who died were analyzed for survival; proton advantage is unproven. Post-nadir diversity loss with photons came from oligoclonal expansion, particularly CD8+ Temra cells. In patients who died, overall survival fell as post-nadir TCR diversity dropped more.

Of note for this clone: What it binds is unknown.

The protocol was immunoSEQ multiplex PCR, while the TCRdb copy is restricted to in-frame clones and leaves out a portion. The table shows roughly 40,000 clones, with 86% occurring only once. Trimming left V 4 bases short and J 1 base short, with 11 bases between. This CDR3 spans 14 amino acids. Germline V gene data show CDR1 as SGHRS and CDR2 as YFSETQ. This receptor was identified in a woman in her 70s with pancreatic cancer. Some clones in this sample may be carry-over from other donors' samples. The V call is TRBV5-1, the J call TRBJ1-1; no clear D. The starting material was peripheral blood, obtained from a patient treated with proton-based radiotherapy. CDR3 nucleotides: TGCGCCAGCAGCCCTCCGGGAGGGAACACTGAAGCTTTCTTT. Translation gives CASSPPGGNTEAFF.